A selection of T cell receptor beta chains follows, all from one sample in a study of CD8 T cells in ankylosing spondylitis. TCRdb itself ran the 5' RACE reads through MiXCR, one entry per CDR3 protein. This repertoire shows 250,000 to 400,000 distinct CDR3 sequences, under 14% found once; its top ten account for more than 7%. Input material: blood, either unsorted or a sorted T cell fraction (not recorded which). The origin of the receptors is a female donor with ankylosing spondylitis or in good health (not recorded which). Each CDR3 is given with its conserved first and last residue. The order of the fields is J gene, clone size, D gene, V gene, CDR3 DNA, CDR3 protein. D genes are given only for firm matches. A row's size may be missing; if present it is once, few, many or a size class.

TRBJ2-3 many NA TRBV12-3/TRBV12-4 TGTGCCAGCAGTTCTGAGGAGATCACAGATACGCAGTATTTT CASSSEEITDTQYF
TRBJ2-1 few TRBD2 TRBV5-1 TGCGCCAGCAGCGGGACTAGCAGTGGCAATGAGCAGTTCTTC CASSGTSSGNEQFF
TRBJ1-5 many NA TRBV20-1 TGCAGTGCTAGGTTGAATCTAAAGGTTAATCAGCCCCAGCATTTT CSARLNLKVNQPQHF
TRBJ1-1 many TRBD1 TRBV12-3/TRBV12-4 TGTGCCAGCATTTCAGGGGGTCTGGACACTGAAGCTTTCTTT CASISGGLDTEAFF
TRBJ2-1 NA TRBD2 TRBV5-1 TGCGCCAGCAGCTTTCCTCAAGCCGGGACTAGCGGGATCTATGAGCAGTTCTTC CASSFPQAGTSGIYEQFF
TRBJ2-1 many NA TRBV7-9 TGTGCCAGCAGCGCAACAGGGAGCTCCTACAATGAGCAGTTCTTC CASSATGSSYNEQFF
TRBJ2-1 many TRBD1 TRBV24-1 TGTGCCACCAGTGATCGGACAGGGGGCAGGAATGAGCAGTTCTTC CATSDRTGGRNEQFF
TRBJ2-1 few TRBD1 TRBV3-1 TGTGCCTCCAGCCACTCCGGGACAGGGCGCAATGAGCAGTTCTTC CASSHSGTGRNEQFF
TRBJ2-7 many NA TRBV11-2 TGTGCCAGCAGCTTAGAAGGGGCCGGAAGATACGAGCAGTACTTC CASSLEGAGRYEQYF
TRBJ1-2 many NA TRBV29-1 TGCAGCGTTGAACTCCCCTATGGCTACACCTTC CSVELPYGYTF
TRBJ1-2 NA NA TRBV7-9 TGTGCCAGCAGCTTGAGTCCGAGGGATGGCCACACCTTC CASSLSPRDGHTF
TRBJ2-7 many NA TRBV29-1 TGCAGCGTTGGCCAGGACTTAAGCTCCTACGAGCAGTACTTC CSVGQDLSSYEQYF
TRBJ1-5 many NA TRBV20-1 TGCAGTGCTAGAACCGGGACTCAGCCCCAGCATTTT CSARTGTQPQHF
TRBJ2-2 NA TRBD2 TRBV6-1 TGTGCCAGCAGCTCAGCGGGGGGTTCCACCGGGGAGCTGTTTTTT CASSSAGGSTGELFF
TRBJ2-2 many NA TRBV7-2 TGTGCCAGCAGCTTACGGATCACCGGGGAGCTGTTTTTT CASSLRITGELFF
TRBJ2-2 many NA TRBV20-1 TGCAGTGCCCCCGTGGAGCCTATAACCGGGGAGCTGTTTTTT CSAPVEPITGELFF
TRBJ2-4 many NA TRBV12-3/TRBV12-4 TGTGCCAGCAGCCCCGGGAAAAACATTCAGTACTTC CASSPGKNIQYF
TRBJ2-3 few TRBD2 TRBV5-5 TGTGCCAGCAGCTTGGCCGGGCTAGCGGGGGGCACAGATACGCAGTATTTT CASSLAGLAGGTDTQYF
TRBJ2-6 few NA TRBV5-1 TGCGCCAGCAGCTTCTCTAGAGCTGTTGGGGCCAACGTCCTGACTTTC CASSFSRAVGANVLTF
TRBJ2-2 few NA TRBV10-3 TGTGCCATCAGCGAAACTAGTTTGGCCGGGGAGCTGTTTTTT CAISETSLAGELFF
TRBJ2-7 few NA TRBV25-1 TGTGCCAGCAGTACTCAATCTTTTTCCTACGAGCAGTACTTC CASSTQSFSYEQYF
TRBJ1-6 many TRBD1 TRBV6-1 TGTGCCAGCAGTACACAGGGGGCTTTTTCACCCCTCCACTTT CASSTQGAFSPLHF
TRBJ2-1 many NA TRBV5-1 TGCGCCAGCAGCCTCTCGCTGCCCGCGGGGCCTCTCGCCTACAATGAGCAGTTCTTC CASSLSLPAGPLAYNEQFF
TRBJ1-5 few NA TRBV7-8 TGTGCCAGCAGCGCCCGTCGTCGGGGTTATAGCAATCAGCCCCAGCATTTT CASSARRRGYSNQPQHF
TRBJ2-7 NA TRBD2 TRBV12-3/TRBV12-4 TGTGCCAGCTCGAGACTAGCGGCATACGAGCAGTACTTC CASSRLAAYEQYF
TRBJ2-1 many NA TRBV20-1 TGCAGTGCTAGAGATCTGGCGTACAATGAGCAGTTCTTC CSARDLAYNEQFF
TRBJ1-2 few TRBD1 TRBV3-1 TGTGCCAGCAGCCCTGCCGCGGCAGGGGGCGGCTACACCTTC CASSPAAAGGGYTF
TRBJ1-2 many NA TRBV29-1 TGCAGCGCATGGGACCGGTCTAACTATGGCTACACCTTC CSAWDRSNYGYTF
TRBJ2-3 many TRBD2 TRBV20-1 TGCAGTGTTCCCACCGGACTAGGGTTGACAGATACGCAGTATTTT CSVPTGLGLTDTQYF
TRBJ2-3 NA NA TRBV20-1 TGCAGAACCGGGGTAGTGGGAATGAATACGCAGTATTTT CRTGVVGMNTQYF
TRBJ2-1 many NA TRBV4-1 TGCGCCAGCAGCCAAGGACGGGGTGCTGAGCAGTTCTTC CASSQGRGAEQFF
TRBJ2-1 many NA TRBV7-9 TGTGCCAGCAGCTGGGGGAATGAGCAGTTCTTC CASSWGNEQFF
TRBJ1-6 many NA TRBV6-1 TGTGCCAGCGCTTCTGACGGTTATAATTCACCCCTCCACTTT CASASDGYNSPLHF
TRBJ2-7 many NA TRBV9 TGTGCCAGCAGCGTAGAATGGTACAACGAGCAGTACTTC CASSVEWYNEQYF
TRBJ2-5 many NA TRBV10-3 TGTGCCATCAGTGAGTCGAAGGCAGGGGGGGAGACCCAGTACTTC CAISESKAGGETQYF
TRBJ2-5 many NA TRBV5-1 TGCGCCAGCAGCTTGCGGCCAGGGTACCAAGAGACCCAGTACTTC CASSLRPGYQETQYF
TRBJ2-2 many NA TRBV27 TGTGCCAGCGGGGTTAGGGACGGGGAGCTGTTTTTT CASGVRDGELFF
TRBJ2-3 many NA TRBV12-3/TRBV12-4 TGTGCCAGCAGTTCCCCGAACACAGATACGCAGTATTTT CASSSPNTDTQYF
TRBJ2-4 NA TRBD2 TRBV12-3/TRBV12-4 TGTGCCAGCAGTTTGATGAGCGGGGGGCTAGCCAAAAACATTCAGTACTTC CASSLMSGGLAKNIQYF
TRBJ1-5 few NA TRBV3-1 TGTGCCAGCAGCCCCCCCGGTCCCAATCAGCCCCAGCATTTT CASSPPGPNQPQHF
TRBJ2-3 many NA TRBV7-8 TGTGCCAGCAGCTTAGGAAATACGCAGTATTTT CASSLGNTQYF
TRBJ1-1 NA NA TRBV12-3/TRBV12-4 TGTGCCAGCAGCTCAGTTACGACTGAAGCTTTCTTT CASSSVTTEAFF
TRBJ2-2 many TRBD1 TRBV20-1 TGCAGTGCTAGACCACTAGGGGGCGCGGACACCGGGGAGCTGTTTTTT CSARPLGGADTGELFF
TRBJ2-5 many NA TRBV6-5 TGTGCCAGCAGTTGGGGGGAGACCCAGTACTTC CASSWGETQYF
TRBJ1-5 many NA TRBV12-3/TRBV12-4 TGTGCCAGCAGTTTCGGGGTAATAAGCAATCAGCCCCAGCATTTT CASSFGVISNQPQHF
TRBJ2-1 NA TRBD1 TRBV18 TGTGCCAGCTCACCACTGGGACAGGGGAGAAACAATGAGCAGTTCTTC CASSPLGQGRNNEQFF
TRBJ2-3 many TRBD2 TRBV28 TGTGCCAGCAGCCCCCCGGGAGGGACCACAGATACGCAGTATTTT CASSPPGGTTDTQYF
TRBJ1-2 many NA TRBV5-1 TGCGCCAGCAGCTTGGATGGGGGCCGTGGCTACACCTTC CASSLDGGRGYTF